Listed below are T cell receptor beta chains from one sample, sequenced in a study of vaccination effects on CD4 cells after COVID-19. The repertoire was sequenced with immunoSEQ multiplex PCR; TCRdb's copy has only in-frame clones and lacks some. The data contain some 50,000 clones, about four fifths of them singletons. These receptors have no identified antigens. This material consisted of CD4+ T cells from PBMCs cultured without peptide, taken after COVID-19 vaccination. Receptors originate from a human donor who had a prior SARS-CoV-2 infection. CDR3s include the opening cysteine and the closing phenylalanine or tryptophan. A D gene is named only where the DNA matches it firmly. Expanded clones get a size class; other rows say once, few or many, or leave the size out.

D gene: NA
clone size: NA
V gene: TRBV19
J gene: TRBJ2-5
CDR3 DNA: TGTGCCAGTAGTAGCGAACTTGCAATCCAGTACTTC
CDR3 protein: CASSSELAIQYF

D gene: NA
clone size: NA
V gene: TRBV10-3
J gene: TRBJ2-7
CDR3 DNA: TGTGCCACCGCGCCAGCGGGCGATTACGAGCAGTACTTC
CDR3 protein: CATAPAGDYEQYF

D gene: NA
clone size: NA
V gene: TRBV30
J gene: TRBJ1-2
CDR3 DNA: TGTGCCTGGAGTGTACTGACCTTAGGGGCTTATGGCTACACCTTC
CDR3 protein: CAWSVLTLGAYGYTF

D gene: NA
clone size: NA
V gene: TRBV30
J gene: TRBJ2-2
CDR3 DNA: TGTGCCTGGTCAGGGGACGCCGGGGAGCTGTTTTTT
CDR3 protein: CAWSGDAGELFF

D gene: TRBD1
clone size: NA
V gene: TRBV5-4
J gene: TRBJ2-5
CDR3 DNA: TGTGCCAGCAGCTTTACAGGGGGCGGCGAGACCCAGTACTTC
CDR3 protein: CASSFTGGGETQYF

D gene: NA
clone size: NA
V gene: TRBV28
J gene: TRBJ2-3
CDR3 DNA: TGTGCCAGCAGGATGAGCACAGATACGCAGTATTTT
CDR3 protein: CASRMSTDTQYF

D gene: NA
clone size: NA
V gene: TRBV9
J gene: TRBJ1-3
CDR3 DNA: TGTGCCAGCAGCGCCACAATCTCTGGAAACACCATATATTTT
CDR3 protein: CASSATISGNTIYF

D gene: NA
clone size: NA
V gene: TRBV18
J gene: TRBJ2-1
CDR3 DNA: TGTGCCAGCTCACCACCGGGTACCCACGGCTCCTACAATGAGCAGTTCTTC
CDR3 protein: CASSPPGTHGSYNEQFF

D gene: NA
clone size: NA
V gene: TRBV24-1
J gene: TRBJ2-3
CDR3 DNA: TGTGCCACCAGTGATTCGTTGAGCGACACAGATACGCAGTATTTT
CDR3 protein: CATSDSLSDTDTQYF

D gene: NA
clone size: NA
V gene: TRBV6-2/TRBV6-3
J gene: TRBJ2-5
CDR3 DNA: TGTGCCAGCAGTGGCCGGGGGTCACGGGGGGAGACCCAGTACTTC
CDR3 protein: CASSGRGSRGETQYF

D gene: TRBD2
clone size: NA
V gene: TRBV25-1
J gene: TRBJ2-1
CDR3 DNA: TGTGCCAGCAGTGATGTCTGGCGGGGGGCCTACAATGAGCAGTTCTTC
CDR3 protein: CASSDVWRGAYNEQFF

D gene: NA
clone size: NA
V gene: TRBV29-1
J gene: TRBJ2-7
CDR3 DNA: TGCAGCGTAGCGGACCAGCCCTACGAGCAGTACTTC
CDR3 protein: CSVADQPYEQYF

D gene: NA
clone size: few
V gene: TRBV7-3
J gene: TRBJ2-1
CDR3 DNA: TGTGCCAGCAGCAGCAGCGGGTCCTACAATGAGCAGTTCTTC
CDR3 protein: CASSSSGSYNEQFF

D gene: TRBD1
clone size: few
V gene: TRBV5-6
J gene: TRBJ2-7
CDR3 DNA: TGTGCCAGCAGCTTGGGACAGGGACAATACTTC
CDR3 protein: CASSLGQGQYF

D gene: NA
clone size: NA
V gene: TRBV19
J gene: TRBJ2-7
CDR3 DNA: TGTGCCAGTAGTATAGTATTCTACGAGCAGTACTTC
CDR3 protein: CASSIVFYEQYF

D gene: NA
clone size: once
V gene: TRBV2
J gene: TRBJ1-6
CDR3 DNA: TGTGCCAGCGGCAGGAGCTCCTATAATTCACCCCTCCACTTT
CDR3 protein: CASGRSSYNSPLHF

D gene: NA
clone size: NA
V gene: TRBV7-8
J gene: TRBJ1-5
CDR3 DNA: TGTGCCAGCAGCTTGGCTTTGGGGAGATATAGCAATCAGCCCCAGCATTTT
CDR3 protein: CASSLALGRYSNQPQHF

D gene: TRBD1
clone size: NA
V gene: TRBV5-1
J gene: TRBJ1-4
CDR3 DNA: TGCGCCAGCAGCGAGGACAGGGGGCTTTCTAATGAAAAACTGTTTTTT
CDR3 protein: CASSEDRGLSNEKLFF

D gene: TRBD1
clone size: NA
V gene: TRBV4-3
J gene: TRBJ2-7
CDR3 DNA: TGCGCCAGCAGCCAAGCCGGGACAGGTTTGTACGAGCAGTACTTC
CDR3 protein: CASSQAGTGLYEQYF

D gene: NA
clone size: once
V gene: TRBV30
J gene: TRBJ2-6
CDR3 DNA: TGTGCCTGGAGTGTTCGAGGGTCTGGGGCCAACGTCCTGACTTTC
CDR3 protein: CAWSVRGSGANVLTF

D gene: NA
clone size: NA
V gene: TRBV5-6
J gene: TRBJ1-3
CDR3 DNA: TGTGCCAGCAGCTCCTATGGTCTTGGAAACACCATATATTTT
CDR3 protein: CASSSYGLGNTIYF

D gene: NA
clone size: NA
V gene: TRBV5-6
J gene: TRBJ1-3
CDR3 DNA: TGTGCCAGCAGCTTTAGCGCCAGAAACACCATATATTTT
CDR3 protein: CASSFSARNTIYF

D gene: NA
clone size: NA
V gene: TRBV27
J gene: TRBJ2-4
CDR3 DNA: TGTGCCAGCAGTTTACTGGGGGCCTTAGCCAAAAACATTCAGTACTTC
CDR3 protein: CASSLLGALAKNIQYF

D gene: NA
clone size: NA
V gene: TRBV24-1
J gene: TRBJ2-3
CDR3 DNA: TGTGCCACCAGTGTTGGTGTCCAAGGAGGGGCCAAATTCTCAGATACGCAGTATTTT
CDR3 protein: CATSVGVQGGAKFSDTQYF

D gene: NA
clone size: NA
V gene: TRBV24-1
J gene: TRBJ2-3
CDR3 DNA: TGTGCCACCAGTGTTGCTCCAGATACGCAGTATTTT
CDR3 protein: CATSVAPDTQYF

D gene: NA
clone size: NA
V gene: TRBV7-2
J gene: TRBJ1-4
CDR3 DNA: TGTGCCAGCAGCTTAGAAACAGGGTCTCGGGAAAAACTGTTTTTT
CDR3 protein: CASSLETGSREKLFF

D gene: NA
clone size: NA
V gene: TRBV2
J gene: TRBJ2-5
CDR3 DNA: TGTGCCAGCAGACCCCTTGCGCGCATTCAAGAGACCCAGTACTTC
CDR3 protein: CASRPLARIQETQYF

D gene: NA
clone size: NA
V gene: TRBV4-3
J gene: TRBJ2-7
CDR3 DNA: TGCGCCAGCAGCCAAGGGGATTCGGGCAGAGCCTACGAGCAGTACTTC
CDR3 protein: CASSQGDSGRAYEQYF

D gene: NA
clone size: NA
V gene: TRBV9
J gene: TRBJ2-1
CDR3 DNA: TGTGCCAGCAGCGTAGTCGGCGGGCTGGGGCCTATCGACAATGAGCAGTTCTTC
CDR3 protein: CASSVVGGLGPIDNEQFF

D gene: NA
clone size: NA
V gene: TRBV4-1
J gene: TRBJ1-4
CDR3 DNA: TGCGCCAGCAGCCAAGATGTGGGGGCGACGGGGGAAAAACTGTTTTTT
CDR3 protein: CASSQDVGATGEKLFF

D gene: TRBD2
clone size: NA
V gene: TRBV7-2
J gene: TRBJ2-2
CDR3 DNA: TGTGCCAGCAGCCTCCACCCACTAGCGGGAATGAACACCGGGGAGCTGTTTTTT
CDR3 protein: CASSLHPLAGMNTGELFF

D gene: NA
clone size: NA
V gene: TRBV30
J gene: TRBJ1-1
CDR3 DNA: TGTGCCTGGAAAGGATACGGGAATGAAGCTTTCTTT
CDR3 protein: CAWKGYGNEAFF

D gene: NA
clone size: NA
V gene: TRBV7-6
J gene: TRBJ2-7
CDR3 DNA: TGTGCCAGCAGCTTATCGATACGGGGAAACACCTACGAGCAGTACTTC
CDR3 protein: CASSLSIRGNTYEQYF

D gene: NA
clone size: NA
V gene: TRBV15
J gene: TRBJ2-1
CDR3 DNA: TGTGCCACCAGCAGAGATCGCGGGACCCAGTCCTACAATGAGCAGTTCTTC
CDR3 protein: CATSRDRGTQSYNEQFF

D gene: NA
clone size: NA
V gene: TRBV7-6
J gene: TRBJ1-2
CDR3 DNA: TGTGCCAGCAGCCGAGGTGGGGGCTATGGCTACACCTTC
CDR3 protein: CASSRGGGYGYTF

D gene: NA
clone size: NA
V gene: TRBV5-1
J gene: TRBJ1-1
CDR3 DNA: TGCGCCAGCAGCTTGGACGGGAGGAACACTGAAGCTTTCTTT
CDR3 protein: CASSLDGRNTEAFF

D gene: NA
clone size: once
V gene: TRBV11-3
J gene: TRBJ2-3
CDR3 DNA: TGTGCCAGCAGCCCAAGGGCGACCCGTCAGGATACGCAGTATTTT
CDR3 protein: CASSPRATRQDTQYF

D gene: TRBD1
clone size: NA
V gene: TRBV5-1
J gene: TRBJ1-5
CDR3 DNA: TGCGCCAGCAGCTTGGCCCCGACAGGGGAGGGGAATCAGCCCCAGCATTTT
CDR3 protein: CASSLAPTGEGNQPQHF

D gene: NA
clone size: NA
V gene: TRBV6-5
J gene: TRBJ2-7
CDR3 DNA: TGTGCCAGCAGTTACTCGAGTACGTACAAACAGGAGCAGTACTTC
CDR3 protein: CASSYSSTYKQEQYF

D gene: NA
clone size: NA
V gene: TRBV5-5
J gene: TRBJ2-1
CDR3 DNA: TGTGCCAGCAGCTTGCGAGGGGAATCCTACAATGAGCAGTTCTTC
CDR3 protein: CASSLRGESYNEQFF

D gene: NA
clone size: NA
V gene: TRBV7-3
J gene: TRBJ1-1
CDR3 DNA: TGTGCCAGCAGCTTAACAGGGGGGGACACTGAAGCTTTCTTT
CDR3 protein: CASSLTGGDTEAFF

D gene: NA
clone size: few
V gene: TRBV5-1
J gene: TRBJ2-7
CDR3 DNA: TGCGCCAGCAGCTCACAGGGAACAGGGTCCTACGAGCAGTACTTC
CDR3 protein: CASSSQGTGSYEQYF

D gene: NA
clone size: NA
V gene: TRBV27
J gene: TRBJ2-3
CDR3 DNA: TGTGCCAGCAGCCGGTGGGGTAGCACAGATACGCAGTATTTT
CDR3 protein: CASSRWGSTDTQYF

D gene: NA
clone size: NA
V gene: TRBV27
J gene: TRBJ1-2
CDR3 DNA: TGTGCCAGCAGTTTATCGCACCAGAGGGACTATGGCTACACCTTC
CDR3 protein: CASSLSHQRDYGYTF

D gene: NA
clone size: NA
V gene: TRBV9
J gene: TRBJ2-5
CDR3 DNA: TGTGCCAGCAGCGTAGGACTAGAAGCTGGGCAAGAGACCCAGTACTTC
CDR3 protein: CASSVGLEAGQETQYF

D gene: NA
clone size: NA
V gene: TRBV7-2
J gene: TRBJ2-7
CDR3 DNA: TGTGCCAGCAGCTTATTCTCCTCTGGTGAGCAGTACTTC
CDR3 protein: CASSLFSSGEQYF

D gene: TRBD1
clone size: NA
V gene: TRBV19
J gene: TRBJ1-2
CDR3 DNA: TGTGCCAGTAGTACGACAGGGTGGGCTAACTATGGCTACACCTTC
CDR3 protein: CASSTTGWANYGYTF

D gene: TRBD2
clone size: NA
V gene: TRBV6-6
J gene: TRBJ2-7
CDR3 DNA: TGTGCCAGCAAGGCAATTCGGGGGGTCTCCTACGAGCAGTACTTC
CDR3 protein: CASKAIRGVSYEQYF

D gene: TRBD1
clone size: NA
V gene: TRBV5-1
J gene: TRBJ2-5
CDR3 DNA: TGCGCCAGCAGCCCACAGGGGCGATCGGAGACCCAGTACTTC
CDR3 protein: CASSPQGRSETQYF

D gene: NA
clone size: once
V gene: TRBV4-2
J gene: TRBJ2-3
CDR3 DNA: TGTGCCAGCAGCCAGTTTAGGGGCGCAGATACGCAGTATTTT
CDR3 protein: CASSQFRGADTQYF

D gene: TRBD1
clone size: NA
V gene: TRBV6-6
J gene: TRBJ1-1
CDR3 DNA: TGTGCCAGCAGGCCTAGGGACAGGGGAAAAGCTTTCTTT
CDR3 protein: CASRPRDRGKAFF

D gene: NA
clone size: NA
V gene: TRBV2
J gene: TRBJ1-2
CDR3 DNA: TGTGCCAGCAGCGACGCTACCGAAAAGTATGGCTACACCTTC
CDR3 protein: CASSDATEKYGYTF

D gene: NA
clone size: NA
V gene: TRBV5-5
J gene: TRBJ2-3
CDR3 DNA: TGTGCCAGCCAGGGGTGGCAGGGGTTCACAGATACGCAGTATTTT
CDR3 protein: CASQGWQGFTDTQYF

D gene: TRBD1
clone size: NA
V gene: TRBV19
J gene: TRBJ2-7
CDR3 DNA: TGTGCCAGTAGTGCGGACAGGGGCCACGAGCAGTACTTC
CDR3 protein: CASSADRGHEQYF

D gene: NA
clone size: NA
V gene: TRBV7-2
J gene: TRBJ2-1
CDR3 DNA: TGTGCCAGCAGCTTGTGGGCTAGCGATTACAATGAGCAGTTCTTC
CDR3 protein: CASSLWASDYNEQFF